The 22 T cell receptor beta chains below were found in one sample sequenced in a study of human T cells and chemical hapten exposure. The time point was: patch test 2, 6 weeks after DPC sensitization. Treatment denoted: therapeutic diphenylcyclopropenone sensitization with weekly scalp DPC. TCRdb passed the RACE reads through MiXCR, listing each CDR3 protein once. The sample holds more than 70,000 distinct CDR3 sequences, about 9.9% seen once. Source: whole blood, taken in connection with sensitization to the hapten diphenylcyclopropenone (DPC). Every receptor here comes from a young man with alopecia areata. Some clones in this sample may be carry-over from other donors' samples.

This clonotype was detected ten times or more. The gene calls are TRBV7-8 and TRBJ1-2, with 7 positions matching TRBD1. With 5 bases clipped from V and 8 bases from J, the junction kept 14 bases outside the gene matches. The CDR3 contains 15 residues. Per germline, CDR1 SGHVS and CDR2 FQNEAQ. The CDR3 coding sequence is TGTGCCAGCAGCCCCACCGGGGAGGGGGCTGAAGGCTACACCTTC. Translated: CASSPTGEGAEGYTF. Using reference TRBV7-8 and TRBJ1-2 for the parts outside the CDR3, the full variable domain is GAGVSQSPRYKVAKRGQDVALRCDPISGHVSLFWYQQALGQGPEFLTYFQNEAQLDKSGLPSDRFFAERPEGSVSTLKIQRTQQEDSAVYLCASSPTGEGAEGYTFGSGTRLTVV.

This sequence joins TRBV12-2 and TRBJ1-4. TRBV12-2 is an annotated pseudogene. This CDR3 has 14 residues. The CDR3 loop is CASRSRGSHEKLFF. The CDR3 nucleotides are TGTGCAAGTCGCTCCCGAGGATCCCACGAAAAACTGTTTTTT.

The rearrangement links TRBV7-8 to TRBJ1-2, with TRBD1 as a possible D gene (6 bases). The ends were cut back, 1 base at V and 4 bases at J, with 13 bases in the middle. This CDR3 has 15 amino acids. The V gene's germline CDR1 is SGHVS and CDR2 FQNEAQ. CDR3 protein: CASSLGGAGFYGYTF. The DNA of the CDR3 is TGTGCCAGCAGCTTAGGGGGGGCAGGATTCTATGGCTACACCTTC.

This clonotype was recorded at least ten times. The chain couples TRBV12-3 or TRBV12-4 to TRBJ1-6; D call uncertain. V shed 3 bases and J shed 4 bases, with 1 base lying between them. This CDR3 region has 12 residues. DNA for the CDR3: TGTGCCAGCAGTTTTTATAATTCACCCCTCCACTTT. Translation gives CASSFYNSPLHF.

The table lists this clonotype with many counts. The chain uses TRBV20-1 and TRBJ1-3; D is possibly TRBD1 (6 bases). Germline CDR1 reads DFQATT; CDR2 reads SNEGSKA (reference sequence). The CDR3 covers 15 residues. Trimming shortened V by 3 bases and J by 5 bases, and 17 bases separated the two germline ends. CDR3 in amino acids: CSASVETGRRNTIYF. The CDR3 region has the DNA TGCAGTGCTAGTGTTGAGACAGGAAGGCGAAACACCATATATTTT.

This clonotype was counted at least ten times. This chain links TRBV11-2 with TRBJ1-2; a possible D gene is TRBD1 (6 bases). Trimming removed 6 bases at V and 5 bases at J, with 19 bases between. This CDR3 is built from 15 residues. Germline V gene data show CDR1 as SGHAT and CDR2 as FQNNGV. This CDR3 is CASRTPRGAGYGYTF. The DNA of the CDR3 is TGTGCCAGCAGAACGCCCAGGGGCGCGGGGTATGGCTACACCTTC.

A remark on this clonotype: This may be a read error, as it is one base from a much larger clone. As DNA, the CDR3 is TGTGCCAGCAGCTTAGGGGGGTCCTCCGGTAATGGCTACACCTTC. This sequence encodes CASSLGGSSGNGYTF. J is TRBJ1-2 and V is TRBV7-9; the D gene is possibly TRBD1 (5 bases). The CDR3 consists of 15 residues. The V and J ends lost 1 base and 6 bases respectively, with 15 bases between them. Germline V gene data show CDR1 as SEHNR and CDR2 as FQNEAQ (reference sequence).

This clonotype was observed a few times. This chain joins TRBV5-6 and TRBJ1-5; no definite D call. The CDR3 runs 15 residues. Trimming left V 2 bases short and J 2 bases short, with 11 bases between. Germline V CDR1 and CDR2: SGHDT, YYEEEE. The CDR3, as DNA: TGTGCCAGCAGCTTTTATGGATGGGGCAATCAGCCCCAGCATTTT. Amino acid sequence: CASSFYGWGNQPQHF.

This chain joins TRBV5-1 and TRBJ2-3; no definite D call. This CDR3 region has 15 residues. Germline V gene data show CDR1 as SGHRS and CDR2 as YFSETQ. The V end was cut by 3 bases, the J end by 4 bases, with 15 bases between. CDR3 in amino acids: CASSSSLVVADTQYF. Written as DNA, the CDR3 is TGCGCCAGCAGCTCCTCGCTTGTGGTCGCAGATACGCAGTATTTT.

This clonotype was observed a handful of times. V is TRBV19 and J is TRBJ1-5, with 9 bases identical to TRBD1. Losses at the gene ends were 7 bases for V and 5 bases for J; bases not matched to a gene: 6. Germline loops: CDR1 LNHDA, CDR2 SQIVND (reference sequence). This CDR3 is 14 amino acids long. The CDR3 DNA follows: TGTGCCAGTACCGGGACAGGGTCCCATCAGCCCCAGCATTTT. Its translation is CASTGTGSHQPQHF. Complete variable domain (other parts from reference TRBV19 and TRBJ1-5): DGGITQSPKYLFRKEGQNVTLSCEQNLNHDAMYWYRQDPGQGLRLIYYSQIVNDFQKGDIAEGYSVSREKKESFPLTVTSAQKNPTAFYLCASTGTGSHQPQHFGDGTRLSIL.

This chain connects TRBV4-3 to TRBJ1-3; no clear D. The germline V gene encodes CDR1 LGHNA and CDR2 YSLEER. V was trimmed by 1 base and J by 4 bases, leaving 11 bases between them. The CDR3 has 15 amino acids. CDR3 in amino acids: CASSQGLMGGNTIYF. CDR3 coding DNA: TGCGCCAGCAGCCAAGGCCTCATGGGGGGAAACACCATATATTTT.

This clonotype was observed a few times. The chain employs TRBV7-2 and TRBJ2-1; a possible D gene is TRBD2 (5 bases). Trimming took 5 bases from V and 6 from J, leaving 17 bases between them. In germline, CDR1 is SGHTA, CDR2 FQGNSA. This CDR3 contains 15 residues. This CDR3 is CASSVTEGNSNEQFF. DNA of the CDR3: TGTGCCAGCAGCGTCACCGAGGGTAACAGCAATGAGCAGTTCTTC.

The CDR3 sequence is CASSPVGEAYNEQFF. CDR3 sequence (DNA): TGTGCCAGCTCACCAGTAGGGGAAGCCTACAATGAGCAGTTCTTC. The V and J genes are TRBV18 and TRBJ2-1; D is possibly TRBD1 (5 bases). Trimming cost V 2 bases and J 2 bases, with 10 bases left between them. The CDR3 consists of 15 residues. Per germline, CDR1 KGHSH and CDR2 LQKENI.

This clonotype was recorded at least ten times. The J gene is TRBJ1-5, the V gene TRBV4-3; D unclear. CDR1 and CDR2 (germline): LGHNA, YSLEER. Trimming took 0 bases from V and 11 from J, leaving 26 bases between them. This CDR3 contains 18 residues. The CDR3: CASSQERFGRSAPKSQHF. The CDR3 DNA reads TGCGCCAGCAGCCAAGAACGTTTCGGGAGGTCTGCCCCAAAGTCCCAGCATTTT.

This clonotype was seen repeatedly, ten times or more. The chain combines TRBV20-1 with TRBJ1-2; D gene ambiguous. Trimming stripped 0 bases from V and 2 bases from J, with 10 bases between. The germline V gene has CDR1 DFQATT and CDR2 SNEGSKA (reference sequence). The CDR3 has 14 residues. DNA for the CDR3: TGCAGTGCTAGAGATACCCAGTGGAACTATGGCTACACCTTC. Translation gives CSARDTQWNYGYTF.

This clonotype was detected a few times. The gene calls are TRBV7-2 and TRBJ1-2; D ambiguous. Trimming took off 6 bases at V and 4 bases at J, with 9 bases between the two ends. Germline values: CDR1 SGHTA, CDR2 FQGNSA. The CDR3 consists of 12 residues. The CDR3 loop is CASRPGVYGYTF. DNA for the CDR3: TGTGCCAGCAGACCGGGAGTCTATGGCTACACCTTC.

This clonotype showed up many times. The CDR3 DNA follows: TGTGCCAGCAGCCAAGGAAACTATGACTATGGCTACACCTTC. Amino acid sequence: CASSQGNYDYGYTF. This chain joins TRBV14 and TRBJ1-2; unclear D gene. Per the germline V gene, CDR1 is SGHDN and CDR2 is FVKESK. The CDR3 has 14 amino acids. Between the trimmed V and J ends, which lost 1 base and 3 bases, there was a span of 9 bases.

V usage is TRBV19 and J usage is TRBJ2-1; 8 bases are shared with TRBD1. The CDR3 has 14 amino acids. J gave up 7 bases and V 8 bases, and 10 bases lay outside the gene matches. Per germline, CDR1 LNHDA and CDR2 SQIVND (reference sequence). The CDR3 nucleotides are TGTGCCAGTGCCGTTGGACAGGGAACTAATGAGCAGTTCTTC. Encoded protein: CASAVGQGTNEQFF.

This clonotype was counted many times. The chain carries TRBV4-2 and TRBJ2-6; the D is unclear. This CDR3 region has 15 residues. Trimming removed 0 bases at V and 0 bases at J, with 3 bases between. CDR1 is LGHNA and CDR2 is YNFKEQ in the germline V gene. In DNA form, the CDR3 reads TGTGCCAGCAGCCAAGATTTCTCTGGGGCCAACGTCCTGACTTTC. The encoded protein is CASSQDFSGANVLTF.

This clonotype was detected ten times or more. The chain is built from TRBV5-1 and TRBJ2-3; D call uncertain. The CDR3 covers 15 residues. With 0 bases removed from V and 0 bases from J, the gap between germline ends came to 8 bases. Germline CDR1 SGHRS, CDR2 YFSETQ. CDR3 nucleotide sequence: TGCGCCAGCAGCTTGGAAGGCGGTAGCACAGATACGCAGTATTTT. Protein sequence: CASSLEGGSTDTQYF.

This sequence joins TRBV7-3 and TRBJ1-1; maybe TRBD1 (5 bases). The CDR3 consists of 16 residues. Germline-derived CDR1 and CDR2 are SGHTA and FQGTGA. Trimming shortened V by 5 bases and J by 3 bases, and 19 bases separated the two germline ends. Written as DNA, the CDR3 is TGTGCCAGCAGCCCTACACACACCAGGGTCTACACTGAAGCTTTCTTT. Amino acids: CASSPTHTRVYTEAFF.

This clonotype was detected only a few times. V gene TRBV3-1 combines with J gene TRBJ2-7, with 9 bases matching TRBD1. This CDR3 has 15 amino acids. With 4 bases clipped from V and 5 bases from J, the junction kept 9 bases outside the gene matches. Germline lookup yields CDR1 LGHDT and CDR2 YNNKEL (reference sequence). The CDR3, as DNA: TGTGCCAGCAGCCCCGGACAGGGGAGGTTCGACGAGCAGTACTTC. Its translation: CASSPGQGRFDEQYF.